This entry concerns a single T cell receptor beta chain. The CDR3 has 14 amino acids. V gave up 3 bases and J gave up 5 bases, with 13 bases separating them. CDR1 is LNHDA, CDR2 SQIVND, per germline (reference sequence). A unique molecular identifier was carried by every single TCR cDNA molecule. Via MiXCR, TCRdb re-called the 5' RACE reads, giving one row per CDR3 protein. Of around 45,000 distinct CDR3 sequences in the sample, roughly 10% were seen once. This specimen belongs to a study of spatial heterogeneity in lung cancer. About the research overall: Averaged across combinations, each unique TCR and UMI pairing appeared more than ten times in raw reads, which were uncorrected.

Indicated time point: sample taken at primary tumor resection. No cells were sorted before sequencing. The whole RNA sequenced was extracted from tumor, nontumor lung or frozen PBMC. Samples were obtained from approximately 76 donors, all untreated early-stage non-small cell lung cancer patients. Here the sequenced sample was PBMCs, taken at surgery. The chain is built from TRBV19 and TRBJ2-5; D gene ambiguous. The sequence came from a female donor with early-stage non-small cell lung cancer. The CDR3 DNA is TGTGCCAGTAGTATTTTGAGTGACGGGGAGACCCAGTACTTC. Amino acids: CASSILSDGETQYF.